This is a list of T cell receptor beta chains from one sample in a study of OX40 agonist ivuxolimab in advanced cancers. Profiling relied on immunoSEQ multiplex PCR, and the TCRdb table lists in-frame clones only, not all of them. The table records about 73,000 clones, 86% of them present only once. This sample comprised CD4+ or CD8+ T cells sorted from blood, obtained in a trial of the OX40 agonist ivuxolimab. These receptors originate from an adult with an advanced solid tumor such as melanoma, head and neck, liver or kidney cancer. Both conserved end residues are part of each CDR3. Fields, in order: clone size, CDR3 length, D gene, V gene, J gene, CDR3 DNA, CDR3 protein. The D gene is left open where the match is weak. Expanded clones get a size class; other rows say once, few or many, or leave the size out.

size: -
length: 15
D: TRBD1
V: TRBV4-3
J: TRBJ2-7
DNA: TGCGCCAGCAGCCTAGGGACAGAGAGCTCCTACGAGCAGTACTTC
CDR3: CASSLGTESSYEQYF

size: once
length: 15
D: -
V: TRBV19
J: TRBJ1-5
DNA: TGTGCCAGTAGTATTGGACTTGCTAGCAATCAGCCCCAGCATTTT
CDR3: CASSIGLASNQPQHF

size: -
length: 17
D: TRBD2
V: TRBV5-5
J: TRBJ2-3
DNA: TGTGCCAGCAGCAGGGGTGGGACTAGCGGGGGCACAGATACGCAGTATTTT
CDR3: CASSRGGTSGGTDTQYF

size: -
length: 16
D: TRBD2
V: TRBV7-2
J: TRBJ2-2
DNA: TGTGCCAGCAGCCGCGGGGGGGATATCAACACCGGGGAGCTGTTTTTT
CDR3: CASSRGGDINTGELFF

size: -
length: 18
D: TRBD2
V: TRBV11-3
J: TRBJ2-2
DNA: TGTGCCAGCAGCCTAGAGGGGCTAGCGGGAGGGCTCGACGGGGAGCTGTTTTTT
CDR3: CASSLEGLAGGLDGELFF

size: -
length: 13
D: TRBD1
V: TRBV5-4
J: TRBJ1-2
DNA: TGTGCCAGCAGCTACGACAGGGGAGGGGGCTACACCTTC
CDR3: CASSYDRGGGYTF

size: -
length: 15
D: -
V: TRBV7-9
J: TRBJ1-4
DNA: TGTGCCAGCAGCTTAGCGTACGGGGAGGATGAAAAACTGTTTTTT
CDR3: CASSLAYGEDEKLFF

size: once
length: 11
D: -
V: TRBV20-1
J: TRBJ1-2
DNA: TGCAGTGCTCGGGCCCGGGGGGGACACACCTTC
CDR3: CSARARGGHTF

size: once
length: 13
D: -
V: TRBV2
J: TRBJ2-1
DNA: TGTGCCAGCAGTGGCGGAACAGGGCATGAGCAGTTCTTC
CDR3: CASSGGTGHEQFF

size: once
length: 15
D: -
V: TRBV5-1
J: TRBJ2-5
DNA: TGCGCCAGCAGCAGCCACCCTCAGGGGACGGAGACCCAGTACTTC
CDR3: CASSSHPQGTETQYF

size: once
length: 19
D: TRBD1
V: TRBV19
J: TRBJ2-1
DNA: TGTGCCAGTAGTATAGAGGGGGGACAGGGGACCCCATTTTGGAATGAGCAGTTCTTC
CDR3: CASSIEGGQGTPFWNEQFF

size: once
length: 17
D: TRBD2
V: TRBV4-1
J: TRBJ2-4
DNA: TGCGCCAGCAGCCAAGCGCAGACTAGCGGGGGAAGGGACATTCAGTACTTC
CDR3: CASSQAQTSGGRDIQYF

size: -
length: 14
D: -
V: TRBV7-2
J: TRBJ2-7
DNA: TGTGCCAGCAGCCGCCCGGGGCTATCCTACGAGCAGTACTTC
CDR3: CASSRPGLSYEQYF

size: -
length: 15
D: TRBD2
V: TRBV5-1
J: TRBJ2-7
DNA: TGCGCCAGCAGCTTGACGGGACTAAGCTCCTACGAGCAGTACTTC
CDR3: CASSLTGLSSYEQYF

size: -
length: 15
D: -
V: TRBV28
J: TRBJ1-5
DNA: TGTGCCAGCAGGGAAAGGGCGTTGGGCAATCAGCCCCAGCATTTT
CDR3: CASRERALGNQPQHF